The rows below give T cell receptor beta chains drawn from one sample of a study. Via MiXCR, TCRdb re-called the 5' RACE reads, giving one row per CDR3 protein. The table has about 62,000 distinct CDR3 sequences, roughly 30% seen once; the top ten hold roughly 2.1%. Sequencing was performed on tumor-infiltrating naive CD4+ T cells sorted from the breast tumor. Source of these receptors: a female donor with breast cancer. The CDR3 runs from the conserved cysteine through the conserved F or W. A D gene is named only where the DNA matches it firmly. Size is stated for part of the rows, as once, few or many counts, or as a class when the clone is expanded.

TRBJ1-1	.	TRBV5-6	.	CASSIQGFPEAFF	TGTGCCAGCAGCATACAGGGTTTCCCTGAAGCTTTCTTT
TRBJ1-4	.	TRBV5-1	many	CASSLGTTNEKLFF	TGCGCCAGCAGCTTGGGAACAACTAATGAAAAACTGTTTTTT
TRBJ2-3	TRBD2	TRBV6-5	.	CASSRTSTGDTQYF	TGTGCCAGCAGTCGGACTAGTACGGGGGATACGCAGTATTTT
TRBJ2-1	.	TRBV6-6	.	CASSYLGASNEQFF	TGTGCCAGCAGTTACCTCGGGGCTAGCAATGAGCAGTTCTTC
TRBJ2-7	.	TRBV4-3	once	CASSQVGRNEQYF	TGCGCCAGCAGCCAAGTGGGGAGGAACGAGCAGTACTTC
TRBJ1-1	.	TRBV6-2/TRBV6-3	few	CASSYFQGNTEAFF	TGTGCCAGCAGTTACTTTCAGGGGAACACTGAAGCTTTCTTT
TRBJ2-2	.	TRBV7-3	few	CASSLTGDTGELFF	TGTGCCAGCAGCTTAACAGGGGACACCGGGGAGCTGTTTTTT
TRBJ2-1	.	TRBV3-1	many	CASSRGTYNEQFF	TGTGCCAGCAGCCGAGGGACCTACAATGAGCAGTTCTTC
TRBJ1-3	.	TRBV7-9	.	CASSQRGLWGNTIYF	TGTGCCAGCAGCCAAAGGGGACTATGGGGAAACACCATATATTTT
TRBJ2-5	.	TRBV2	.	CASKYQETQYF	TGTGCCAGCAAGTACCAAGAGACCCAGTACTTC
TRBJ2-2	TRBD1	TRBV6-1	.	CASSRQGWTGEPFF	TGTGCCAGCAGTCGACAGGGGTGGACCGGGGAGCCGTTTTTT
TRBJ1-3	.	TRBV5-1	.	CASSTTRASGNTIYF	TGCGCCAGCAGCACAACCCGGGCCTCGGGAAACACCATATATTTT
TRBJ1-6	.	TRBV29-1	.	CSVGDREWRSSYNSPLHF	TGCAGCGTGGGGGATAGGGAGTGGCGGAGCTCCTATAATTCACCCCTCCACTTT
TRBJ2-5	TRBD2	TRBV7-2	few	CASSLRRGGETQYF	TGTGCCAGCAGCTTAAGGCGCGGGGGAGAGACCCAGTACTTC
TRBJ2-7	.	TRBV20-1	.	CSAREGARSYEQYF	TGCAGTGCTAGAGAGGGGGCGCGCTCCTACGAGCAGTACTTC
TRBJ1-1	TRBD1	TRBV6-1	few	CASSEVGQGETEAFF	TGTGCCAGCAGTGAGGTCGGACAGGGGGAGACTGAAGCTTTCTTT
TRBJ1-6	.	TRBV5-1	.	CASSLGSGTPNSPLHF	TGCGCCAGCAGCTTGGGATCCGGGACTCCAAATTCACCCCTCCACTTT
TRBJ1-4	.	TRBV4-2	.	CASSAAGATNEKLFF	TGTGCCAGCAGCGCTGCGGGGGCAACTAATGAAAAACTGTTTTTT
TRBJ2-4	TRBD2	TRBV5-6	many	CASSWTLAGGVNIQYF	TGTGCCAGCAGCTGGACACTAGCGGGAGGTGTAAACATTCAGTACTTC
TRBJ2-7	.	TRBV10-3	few	CAISVGGDVDEQYF	TGTGCCATCAGTGTTGGGGGAGACGTGGACGAGCAGTACTTC
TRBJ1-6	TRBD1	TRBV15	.	CTTSKDSPTGSNSPLHF	TGTACCACCAGCAAAGATTCCCCGACAGGGAGTAATTCACCCCTCCACTTT
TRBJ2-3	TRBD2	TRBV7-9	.	CASSPTRRLAGTTDTQYF	TGTGCCAGCAGCCCGACAAGGCGACTAGCGGGGACCACAGATACGCAGTATTTT
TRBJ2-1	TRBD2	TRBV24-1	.	CATSTSGGGNNEQFF	TGTGCCACTTCGACTAGCGGGGGGGGGAACAATGAGCAGTTCTTC
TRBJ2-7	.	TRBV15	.	CATSDTHDSDLYEQYF	TGTGCCACCAGCGACACTCACGACTCGGACCTCTACGAGCAGTACTTC
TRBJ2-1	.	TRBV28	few	CANAPGGASDYNEQFF	TGTGCCAACGCCCCGGGTGGGGCTAGCGACTACAATGAGCAGTTCTTC
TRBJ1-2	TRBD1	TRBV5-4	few	CASSSSTGTGYTF	TGTGCCAGCAGCTCCTCGACAGGGACGGGCTACACCTTC
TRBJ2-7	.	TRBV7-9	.	CASSLNFGDEQYF	TGTGCCAGCAGCTTAAATTTTGGGGACGAGCAGTACTTC
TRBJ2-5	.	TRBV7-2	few	CASSKDRSQETQYF	TGTGCCAGCAGCAAAGACAGGAGCCAAGAGACCCAGTACTTC
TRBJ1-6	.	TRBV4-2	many	CASSQVWYPGSPSSYNSPLHF	TGTGCCAGCAGCCAAGTGTGGTACCCGGGATCCCCAAGCTCCTATAATTCACCCCTCCACTTT
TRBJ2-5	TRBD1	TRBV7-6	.	CASSLSAAQGNGETQYF	TGTGCCAGCAGCTTATCTGCCGCACAGGGGAATGGGGAGACCCAGTACTTC
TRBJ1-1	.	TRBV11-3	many	CASSLSTANTEAFF	TGTGCCAGCAGCTTGTCCACGGCGAACACTGAAGCTTTCTTT
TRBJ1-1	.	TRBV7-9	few	CASSLGGGNTEAFF	TGTGCCAGCAGCTTAGGCGGGGGAAACACTGAAGCTTTCTTT
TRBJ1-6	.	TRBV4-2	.	CVSSQEAGYSPLHF	TGTGTCAGCAGCCAAGAAGCTGGCTATTCACCCCTCCACTTT
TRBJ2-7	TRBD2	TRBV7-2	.	CASSYVQRGEQYF	TGTGCCAGCAGCTACGTACAGCGGGGTGAGCAGTACTTC
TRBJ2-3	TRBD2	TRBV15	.	CATMALAGVADTQYF	TGTGCCACCATGGCCCTAGCGGGAGTGGCAGATACGCAGTATTTT
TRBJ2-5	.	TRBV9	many	CASSVEAAQETQYF	TGTGCCAGCAGCGTAGAGGCAGCGCAAGAGACCCAGTACTTC
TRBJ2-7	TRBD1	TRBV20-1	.	CSAISGGFSYEQYF	TGCAGTGCCATATCAGGGGGCTTCTCCTACGAGCAGTACTTC
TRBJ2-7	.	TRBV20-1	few	CSARDGGRSNYEQYF	TGCAGTGCTAGAGATGGGGGGAGGTCGAACTACGAGCAGTACTTC
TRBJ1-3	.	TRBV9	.	CASSINSLAGNTIYF	TGTGCCAGCAGCATAAACTCCCTAGCGGGAAACACCATATATTTT
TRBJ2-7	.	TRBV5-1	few	CASSRTAREQYF	TGCGCCAGCAGCCGGACGGCCCGCGAGCAGTACTTC
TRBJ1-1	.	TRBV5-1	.	CASSLGVVGNTEAFF	TGCGCCAGCAGCTTGGGGGTAGTCGGGAACACTGAAGCTTTCTTT
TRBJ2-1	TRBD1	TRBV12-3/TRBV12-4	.	CASSPTGGLGSEQFF	TGTGCCAGCAGCCCAACAGGGGGCCTAGGATCTGAGCAGTTCTTC
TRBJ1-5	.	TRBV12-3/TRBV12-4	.	CASSSPWGAEVNQPQHF	TGTGCCAGCAGTTCCCCCTGGGGGGCAGAGGTTAATCAGCCCCAGCATTTT
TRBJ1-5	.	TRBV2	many	CASSMTGDSNQPQHF	TGTGCCAGCTCGATGACGGGAGATAGCAATCAGCCCCAGCATTTT
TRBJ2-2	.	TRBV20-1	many	CSASTSSGGELFF	TGCAGTGCTTCTACTAGCTCAGGCGGGGAGCTGTTTTTT
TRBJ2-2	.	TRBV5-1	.	CASSPAGPSGELFF	TGCGCCAGCAGTCCGGCGGGGCCCTCCGGGGAGCTGTTTTTT
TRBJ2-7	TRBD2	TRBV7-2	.	CASSLERTSGIDRDYEQYF	TGTGCCAGCAGCTTAGAGAGGACTAGCGGTATAGATAGAGACTACGAGCAGTACTTC
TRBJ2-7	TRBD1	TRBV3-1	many	CASSQHTGGEQYF	TGTGCCAGCAGCCAGCACACAGGGGGCGAGCAGTACTTC
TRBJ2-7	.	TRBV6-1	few	CASTYGRGKYEQYF	TGTGCCAGCACCTATGGGAGGGGGAAGTACGAGCAGTACTTC
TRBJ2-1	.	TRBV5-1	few	CASSLIGGNEQFF	TGCGCCAGCAGCTTGATAGGGGGGAATGAGCAGTTCTTC
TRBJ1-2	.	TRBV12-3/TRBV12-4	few	CASSSWGGDGYTF	TGTGCCAGCAGCTCCTGGGGCGGGGATGGCTACACCTTC